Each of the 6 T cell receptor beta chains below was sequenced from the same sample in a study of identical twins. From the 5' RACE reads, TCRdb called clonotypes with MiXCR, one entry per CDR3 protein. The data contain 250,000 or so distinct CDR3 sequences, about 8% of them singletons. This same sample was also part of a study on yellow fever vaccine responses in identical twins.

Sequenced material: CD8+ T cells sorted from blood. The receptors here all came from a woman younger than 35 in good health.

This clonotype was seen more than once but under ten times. The CDR3 DNA reads as TGTGCCACCAGTGATTTGCTTCAGCCATCGGCCCAGTACTTC. Its protein product is CATSDLLQPSAQYF. The genes are TRBV24-1 and TRBJ2-5, with D unresolved. The germline V and J ends were trimmed by 0 bases and 9 bases, with 13 bases remaining between them. The CDR3 has 14 amino acids. Germline CDR1 and CDR2: KGHDR and SFDVKD.

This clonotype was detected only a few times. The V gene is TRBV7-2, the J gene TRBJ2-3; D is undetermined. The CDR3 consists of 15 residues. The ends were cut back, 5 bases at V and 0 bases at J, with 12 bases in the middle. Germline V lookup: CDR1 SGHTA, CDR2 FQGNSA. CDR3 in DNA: TGTGCCAGCAGCCTGCCCCTCCTCAGCACAGATACGCAGTATTTT. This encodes CASSLPLLSTDTQYF.

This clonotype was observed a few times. CDR3 region: CATSDSSQVDGYTF. CDR3 nucleotides: TGTGCCACCAGTGATTCCTCCCAGGTAGATGGCTACACCTTC. The chain employs TRBV24-1 and TRBJ1-2, with D unclear. Trimming left V 2 bases short and J 6 bases short, with 12 bases between. The CDR3 contains 14 residues. The germline CDR1 and CDR2 sequences are KGHDR and SFDVKD.

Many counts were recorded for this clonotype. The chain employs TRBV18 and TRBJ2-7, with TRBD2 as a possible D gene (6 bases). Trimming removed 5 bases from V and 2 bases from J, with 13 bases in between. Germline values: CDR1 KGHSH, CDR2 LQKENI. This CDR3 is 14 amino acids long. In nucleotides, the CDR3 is TGTGCCAGCTCATCTAGGACTAAGCCCTACGAGCAGTACTTC. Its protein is CASSSRTKPYEQYF.

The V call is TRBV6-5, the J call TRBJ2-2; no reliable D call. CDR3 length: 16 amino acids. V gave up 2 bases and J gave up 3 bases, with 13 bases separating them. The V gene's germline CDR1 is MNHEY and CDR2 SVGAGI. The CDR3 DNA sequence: TGTGCCAGCAGTTACGGGCAAGGGCTGTACACCGGGGAGCTGTTTTTT. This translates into CASSYGQGLYTGELFF.

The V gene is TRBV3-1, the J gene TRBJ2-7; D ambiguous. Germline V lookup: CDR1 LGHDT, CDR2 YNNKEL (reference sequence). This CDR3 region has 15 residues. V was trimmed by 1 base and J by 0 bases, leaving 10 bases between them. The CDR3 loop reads CASSQGAASSYEQYF. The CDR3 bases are TGTGCCAGCAGCCAAGGGGCGGCTAGCTCCTACGAGCAGTACTTC.